Below, one T cell receptor (beta chain) is given with its context. This entry belongs to a study of Ad26.COV2.S vaccination and SARS-CoV-2 variants. Study as a whole: Once, or twice with 56 days between doses, Ad26.COV2.S was given intramuscularly.

The germline CDR1 and CDR2 sequences are PRHDT and FYEKMQ (reference sequence). V was clipped by 5 bases and J by 1 base; unmatched bases: 7. The CDR3 has 16 amino acids. Documented treatment: about 20 received Ad26.COV2.S at low or high dose, single or two shots; five or six received placebo; per-sample allocation not given. Day 63 after the first injection of vaccine or placebo was the sampling time. Assay: immunoSEQ multiplex PCR; the TCRdb copy retains only in-frame clones and omits some. The repertoire holds around 420,000 clones, with around nine tenths as singletons. Sequenced material: peripheral blood, taken in a trial of Ad26.COV2.S vaccine versus placebo. This clonotype was sampled from a person aged 18-65 years who received the Ad26.COV2.S COVID-19 vaccine or a placebo. The chain uses TRBV13 and TRBJ1-1; 10 nucleotides match TRBD1. The CDR3 is CASSDRDRGTNTEAFF. In DNA form, the CDR3 reads TGTGCCAGCAGCGACCGGGACAGGGGCACGAACACTGAAGCTTTCTTT.